This T cell receptor beta chain appears in the sequencing data of a study of CD8 T cells in ankylosing spondylitis. This clonotype was picked up many times. V shed 3 bases and J 8 bases; nucleotides not matched to a gene: 5. There are 12 residues in the CDR3. In germline, CDR1 is DFQATT, CDR2 SNEGSKA (reference sequence). Each CDR3 protein gets one entry after TCRdb re-called the 5' RACE reads with MiXCR. Here the sample spans 200,000 to 250,000 distinct CDR3 sequences, approximately 8% being singletons. The sequenced material came from blood, either unsorted or a sorted T cell fraction (not recorded which). This chain links TRBV20-1 with TRBJ1-2; 8 bases are shared with TRBD1. The clonotype comes from a female donor with ankylosing spondylitis or in good health (not recorded which). The CDR3 bases are TGCAGTGCTAGGGACAGGGAGGGAGGCTACACCTTC. This sequence encodes CSARDREGGYTF.